A single sample is the source of the 19 T cell receptor beta chains below, sequenced in a study of cytomegalovirus exposure and HLA in healthy donors. A multiplex PCR was run with 60 Vbeta primers and 13 Jbeta primers. The table came from immunoSEQ multiplex PCR; TCRdb's copy has only in-frame clones and leaves some out. This sample has about 110,000 clones, with over 70% found just once. The source material was PBMCs. These receptors were taken from a female donor in good health and CMV-seronegative.

The rearrangement uses TRBV2 and TRBJ2-5, with a possible D match to TRBD1 (6 bases). The end of the DNA is better explained by TRBJ2-7, so the J call may be wrong. Germline V gives CDR1 SNHLY, CDR2 FYNNEI. This CDR3 comprises 13 residues. CDR3 residues: CASFGTPTYEQYF. CDR3 DNA: TGTGCCAGCTTCGGGACACCAACCTACGAGCAGTACTTC.

The V gene is TRBV28, the J gene TRBJ2-7, with D possibly TRBD2 on 6 matching bases. V was clipped by 3 bases and J by 3 bases, with 12 bases between them. The germline V gene encodes CDR1 MDHEN and CDR2 SYDVKM. This CDR3 is built from 14 residues. The CDR3 region is CASSFPGSGYEQYF. For the CDR3, the DNA is TGTGCCAGCAGTTTCCCCGGGAGCGGCTACGAGCAGTACTTC.

Note on this clone: The junction and the germline gene differ at one end; a read error may be behind it. In DNA, the CDR3 is TGTGCCAGCAGTTTAGGCTCAGGCGCTGCACACGACGAGCAGTACTTC. Translated, it gives CASSLGSGAAHDEQYF. The chain uses TRBV7-2 and TRBJ2-7; D is unclear. This CDR3 has 16 residues. Germline assignment: CDR1 SGHTA and CDR2 FQGNSA.

The chain uses TRBV18 and TRBJ2-3, with 9 positions matching TRBD2. The junction had 13 bases not matched to a gene; V was cut back by 2 bases and J by 13 bases. This CDR3 is 15 amino acids long. CDR1 and CDR2 from the germline V gene are KGHSH and LQKENI. The CDR3 DNA follows: TGTGCCAGCTCACCAGTCTCAGGGACTAGCCCGGGGGAGTATTTT. It translates to CASSPVSGTSPGEYF.

The chain links TRBV4-1 to TRBJ2-5; 7 nucleotides line up with TRBD2. V dropped 2 bases and J dropped 5; count of bases not matched to a gene: 11. This CDR3 has 16 amino acids. Germline V lookup: CDR1 MGHRA, CDR2 YSYEKL. CDR3 in amino acids: CASSQRLAGGQETQYF. CDR3 sequence (DNA): TGCGCCAGCAGCCAAAGACTAGCTGGGGGTCAGGAGACCCAGTACTTC.

The rearrangement uses TRBV4-1 and TRBJ1-4, with a possible D match to TRBD1 (6 bases). The germline V gene encodes CDR1 MGHRA and CDR2 YSYEKL. The V end was cut by 4 bases, the J end by 2 bases, with 11 bases between. The CDR3 loop spans 15 amino acids. The CDR3 sequence: CASSRRDTTNEKLFF. CDR3 DNA: TGCGCCAGCAGCCGAAGGGACACCACTAATGAAAAACTGTTTTTT.

The rearrangement links TRBV4-2 to TRBJ2-3; 10 bases map to TRBD2. Germline V gene data show CDR1 as LGHNA and CDR2 as YNFKEQ. The CDR3 is 16 amino acids. V lost 4 bases to trimming and J lost 1 base; unmatched junction nucleotides: 5. The CDR3 DNA reads TGTGCCAGCAGCCCATCCGGGACTAGCGGCACAGATACGCAGTATTTT. It is translated as CASSPSGTSGTDTQYF.

V gene TRBV6-4 combines with J gene TRBJ2-2; D is undetermined. The CDR3 runs to 15 residues. Germline lookup yields CDR1 MRHNA and CDR2 SNTAGT. Trimming left V 3 bases short and J 2 bases short, with 10 bases between. The CDR3 DNA reads as TGTGCCAGCAGTGAGTTGGCAGGAAACACCGGGGAGCTGTTTTTT. This sequence encodes CASSELAGNTGELFF.

This sequence joins TRBV13 and TRBJ2-7; 9 nucleotides match TRBD2. This CDR3 is built from 15 residues. Germline V CDR1 and CDR2: PRHDT, FYEKMQ (reference sequence). V was clipped by 2 bases and J by 5 bases; unmatched bases: 7. CDR3 in amino acids: CASSLSPSGVHEQYF. As DNA, the CDR3 is TGTGCCAGCAGCTTATCGCCTAGCGGGGTCCACGAGCAGTACTTC.

In this sample, this clone turned up a few times. The chain joins TRBV28 to TRBJ2-2; TRBD1 matches at 7 bases. CDR3 length equals 13 residues. The J segment lost 7 bases and the V segment lost 6 bases, leaving 5 bases of the junction unmatched. The germline V gene encodes CDR1 MDHEN and CDR2 SYDVKM. This CDR3 is CASSGSGGGELFF. The CDR3 DNA follows: TGTGCCAGCAGCGGATCAGGGGGCGGGGAGCTGTTTTTT.

This clone was seen a handful of times. V is TRBV5-1 and J is TRBJ1-1, with 8 bases aligning to TRBD1. The length of the CDR3 is 17 residues. Looked up from germline, CDR1 is SGHRS and CDR2 is YFSETQ. The ends lost 4 bases at V and 0 bases at J; junction bases unmatched: 11. In nucleotides, the CDR3 is TGCGCCAGCAGCCCGTCTGGGACAGGAGTGGTGAACACTGAAGCTTTCTTT. Protein: CASSPSGTGVVNTEAFF.

This clone appeared a single time. The chain couples TRBV28 to TRBJ1-5; 8 bases map to TRBD1. V was pared by 2 bases and J by 7 bases, with 10 bases of the junction left unmatched. Germline CDR1 MDHEN, CDR2 SYDVKM. The CDR3 is 16 residues long. The CDR3 here is CASSLGAGGAGQPQHF. As DNA, the CDR3 is TGTGCCAGCAGTTTAGGTGCAGGGGGCGCTGGACAGCCCCAGCATTTT.

In this sample, this clone turned up a few times. The chain couples TRBV7-9 to TRBJ2-1, with a tentative D call TRBD2 (6 bases). The germline V and J ends were trimmed by 1 base and 4 bases, with 11 bases remaining between them. Germline loops: CDR1 SEHNR, CDR2 FQNEAQ (reference sequence). The CDR3 sequence is 15 residues long. CDR3 DNA sequence: TGTGCCAGCAGCTTAGGGGACGGACTATACAATGAGCAGTTCTTC. It is translated as CASSLGDGLYNEQFF.

The rearrangement links TRBV11-2 to TRBJ2-7; D may be TRBD1 (6 bases). V shed 3 bases and J shed 2 bases, with 11 bases lying between them. CDR3 length: 14 residues. CDR1 and CDR2 (germline): SGHAT, FQNNGV. The CDR3 loop reads CASSFNRQAYEQYF. The CDR3 DNA sequence: TGTGCCAGCAGCTTTAATCGACAGGCCTACGAGCAGTACTTC.

This clone appeared a few times. The genes are TRBV5-1 and TRBJ2-1, with D tentatively TRBD1 (6 bases). Germline lookup yields CDR1 SGHRS and CDR2 YFSETQ. CDR3 length: 15 amino acids. V was shortened by 0 bases and J by 4 bases, with 11 bases between the two germline ends. The CDR3 sequence: CASSLVKGEYNEQFF. In nucleotides, the CDR3 is TGCGCCAGCAGCTTGGTGAAGGGGGAATACAATGAGCAGTTCTTC.

This chain links TRBV7-2 with TRBJ2-2; D unresolved. The CDR3 is 14 residues long. V gave up 3 bases and J gave up 3 bases, with 8 bases separating them. In germline, CDR1 is SGHTA, CDR2 FQGNSA. CDR3 bases: TGTGCCAGCAGCTTTAGTGGTGACACCGGGGAGCTGTTTTTT. Translation gives CASSFSGDTGELFF.

CDR3 loop: CASSSRGAVTGELFF. DNA for the CDR3: TGTGCCAGCAGTAGCAGGGGGGCGGTCACCGGGGAGCTGTTTTTT. This sequence joins TRBV11-3 and TRBJ2-2, with a weak D call TRBD1 (7 bases). CDR1 and CDR2 from the germline V gene are SGHNT and YENEEA. The CDR3 length is 15 residues. Trimming pared 6 bases from V and 4 bases from J, leaving 15 bases between.

This clone was seen once. V is TRBV2 and J is TRBJ2-7; possibly TRBD2 for D (6 bases). The V gene lost 4 bases and the J gene lost 0 bases, with 19 bases spanning the gap. The CDR3 runs to 17 residues. Germline CDR1 SNHLY, CDR2 FYNNEI. DNA for the CDR3: TGTGCCAGCAGTGGTCGGGGGTGGGAGGCTAGCTCCTACGAGCAGTACTTC. This codes for CASSGRGWEASSYEQYF.

V is TRBV5-1 and J is TRBJ2-1; 13 nucleotides agree with TRBD2. V lost 3 bases and J lost 4; bases outside the gene matches: 4. CDR3 length: 16 amino acids. From germline, CDR1 is SGHRS and CDR2 YFSETQ. In DNA form, the CDR3 reads TGCGCCAGCAGCTCCTCACTAGCGGGAGGGTACAATGAGCAGTTCTTC. Its protein product is CASSSSLAGGYNEQFF.